These 30 T cell receptor beta chains were all obtained from the same sample, sequenced in a study of T cell responses to AZD1222 COVID-19 vaccine. Some clones are missing from TCRdb's copy, which holds only in-frame ones; the method was immunoSEQ multiplex PCR. The sample carries about 160,000 clones, around 92% recorded once. The sequenced sample was peripheral blood, obtained on day 0 of AZD1222 vaccination. The receptor set was obtained from an adult in good health.

The chain recombines TRBV30 with TRBJ1-6, with no clear D. V was shortened by 3 bases and J by 2 bases, with 11 bases between the two germline ends. The CDR3 totals 15 residues. CDR1 and CDR2 (germline): GTSNPN, SVGIG (reference sequence). The CDR3 is CAWRAGNAYNSPLHF. In DNA, the CDR3 is TGTGCCTGGAGAGCGGGGAACGCCTATAATTCACCCCTCCACTTT.

The chain recombines TRBV6-2 or TRBV6-3 with TRBJ2-2; possible D gene TRBD1, 6 bases. CDR3 length: 15 residues. Deletions cut 5 bases from V and 4 bases from J, with 14 bases between. Germline assignment: CDR1 MNHEY and CDR2 SVGEGT. The CDR3 is CASSIRTARTGELFF. CDR3 DNA sequence: TGTGCCAGCAGTATCAGGACAGCACGCACCGGGGAGCTGTTTTTT.

This chain connects TRBV19 to TRBJ1-2; D possibly corresponds to TRBD1 (6 bases). Germline V lookup: CDR1 LNHDA, CDR2 SQIVND (reference sequence). The CDR3 is 14 amino acids. Trimming shortened V by 6 bases and J by 10 bases, and 21 bases separated the two germline ends. CDR3 nucleotide sequence: TGTGCCAGTAGCACGCCGAACAGGGCCCCGACCTACACCTTC. Protein: CASSTPNRAPTYTF.

In nucleotides, the CDR3 is TGTGCCAGCGCAGCTCGGGGGACCAGCACAGATACGCAGTATTTT. The encoded protein is CASAARGTSTDTQYF. This chain joins TRBV5-4 and TRBJ2-3; possible D gene TRBD2, 6 bases. CDR1 is SGHNT, CDR2 YYREEE, per germline (reference sequence). V was cut by 7 bases and J by 0 bases, with 15 bases left in between. CDR3 length: 15 residues.

The rearrangement links TRBV5-1 to TRBJ2-5; no clear D. V lost 4 bases and J lost 5, with 15 bases in between. CDR1 and CDR2 from the germline V gene are SGHRS and YFSETQ. The CDR3 spans 14 residues. CDR3 DNA: TGCGCCAGCAGCGAACTAACAACCGGGGAGACCCAGTACTTC. This encodes CASSELTTGETQYF.

The J gene is TRBJ1-5, the V gene TRBV12-3 or TRBV12-4; no clear D. V dropped 3 bases and J dropped 2 bases, with 5 bases sitting between them. This CDR3 has 13 residues. The CDR3 reads CASSFPGNQPQHF. The CDR3 DNA follows: TGTGCCAGCAGTTTTCCTGGCAATCAGCCCCAGCATTTT.

The chain links TRBV7-9 to TRBJ2-5, with D perhaps matching TRBD1 (6 bases). The ends were cut back, 8 bases at V and 1 base at J, with 11 bases in the middle. CDR3 length: 13 residues. Germline V lookup: CDR1 SEHNR, CDR2 FQNEAQ (reference sequence). The CDR3 DNA reads TGTGCCAGCGGACGGGACATCCAAGAGACCCAGTACTTC. Protein sequence: CASGRDIQETQYF.

This clone was recorded once. The sample carries other DNA sequences with the same CDR3. The chain uses TRBV7-9 and TRBJ1-4; no clear D. There are 11 residues in the CDR3. Germline CDR1 SEHNR, CDR2 FQNEAQ (reference sequence). Between the trimmed V and J ends, which lost 2 bases and 6 bases, there was a span of 1 base. The DNA for the CDR3 is TGTGCCAGCAGCTTATATGAAAAACTGTTTTTT. Amino acid sequence: CASSLYEKLFF.

V usage is TRBV6-6 and J usage is TRBJ1-2; 11 nucleotides match TRBD1. The V gene's germline CDR1 is MNHNY and CDR2 SVGAGI (reference sequence). This CDR3 spans 15 amino acids. With V trimmed by 5 bases and J by 4 bases, 6 bases remained unmatched. The CDR3 DNA sequence: TGTGCCAGCAGTAAACGGACAGGGGGCAGCTATGGCTACACCTTC. Its translation: CASSKRTGGSYGYTF.

The V and J genes are TRBV5-4 and TRBJ2-1, with D hard to call. CDR3 length: 11 amino acids. V dropped 4 bases and J dropped 6 bases, with 5 bases sitting between them. Germline values: CDR1 SGHNT, CDR2 YYREEE (reference sequence). The chain's CDR3 is CASSLGNEQFF. The CDR3 nucleotides read TGTGCCAGCAGCCTCGGCAATGAGCAGTTCTTC.

This sequence joins TRBV15 and TRBJ2-7; tentative D call: TRBD2 (6 bases). This CDR3 is built from 15 residues. Trimming removed 0 bases at V and 5 bases at J, with 14 bases between. CDR1 is LNHNV, CDR2 YYDKDF, per germline (reference sequence). The CDR3, as DNA: TGTGCCACCAGCAGAGATGATCGGGGGATCGACGAGCAGTACTTC. Translating gives CATSRDDRGIDEQYF.

V and J are TRBV19 and TRBJ1-1; TRBD1 matches at 8 bases. The germline V gene has CDR1 LNHDA and CDR2 SQIVND (reference sequence). This CDR3 has 14 residues. Trimming removed 6 bases from V and 5 bases from J; junction bases left unmatched: 8. The CDR3 DNA reads TGTGCCAGTAGATTCGGACAGGGAGGGACTGAAGCTTTCTTT. It yields the protein CASRFGQGGTEAFF.

The chain is built from TRBV5-1 and TRBJ2-5; 7 bases fit TRBD1. The CDR3 has 15 residues. Germline V CDR1 and CDR2: SGHRS, YFSETQ. The V segment lost 0 bases and the J segment 4 bases; nucleotides outside the gene matches: 6. The CDR3: CASSLAGTDIETQYF. CDR3 coding DNA: TGCGCCAGCAGCTTGGCCGGGACAGACATAGAGACCCAGTACTTC. The whole variable domain, filled in from reference TRBV5-1 and TRBJ2-5, reads KAGVTQTPRYLIKTRGQQVTLSCSPISGHRSVSWYQQTPGQGLQFLFEYFSETQRNKGNFPGRFSGRQFSNSRSEMNVSTLELGDSALYLCASSLAGTDIETQYFGPGTRLLVL.

The chain uses TRBV19 and TRBJ2-2; 14 bases are shared with TRBD2. V lost 5 bases and J lost 1; bases outside the gene matches: 9. CDR3 size: 19 residues. CDR1 and CDR2 from the germline V gene are LNHDA and SQIVND (reference sequence). The CDR3, as DNA: TGTGCCAGTAGTTCCCTGGGACTAGCGGGGGAGAAGAACACCGGGGAGCTGTTTTTT. It codes for CASSSLGLAGEKNTGELFF. The full variable domain, with the rest looked up from reference TRBV19 and TRBJ2-2, is DGGITQSPKYLFRKEGQNVTLSCEQNLNHDAMYWYRQDPGQGLRLIYYSQIVNDFQKGDIAEGYSVSREKKESFPLTVTSAQKNPTAFYLCASSSLGLAGEKNTGELFFGEGSRLTVL.

A single count supports this clone. The CDR3 nucleotides are TGTGCCAGCAGGAAGGACAGGGGGCTAACTAATGAAAAACTGTTTTTT. The encoded protein is CASRKDRGLTNEKLFF. The V gene is TRBV27, the J gene TRBJ1-4; 11 nucleotides match TRBD1. CDR3 length: 16 amino acids. Per germline, CDR1 MNHEY and CDR2 SMNVEV (reference sequence). J was trimmed by 1 base and V by 6 bases; bases with no gene match: 4.

J is TRBJ2-7 and V is TRBV5-1; possible D gene TRBD2, 7 bases. The CDR3 sequence is 14 residues long. From germline, CDR1 is SGHRS and CDR2 YFSETQ. V shed 6 bases and J shed 7 bases, with 20 bases lying between them. CDR3 DNA: TGCGCCAGCAAGGGGGTGGCGGGGGAAGGTGAGCAGTACTTC. This codes for CASKGVAGEGEQYF.

The chain recombines TRBV18 with TRBJ2-2; D might be TRBD2 (5 bases). The CDR3 is 15 amino acids. Trimming took 3 bases from V and 6 from J, leaving 14 bases between them. Germline V gives CDR1 KGHSH, CDR2 LQKENI. CDR3 nucleotide sequence: TGTGCCAGCTCACCTACCTTTGACGGGGCCGGGGAGCTGTTTTTT. This sequence encodes CASSPTFDGAGELFF.

The V call is TRBV7-2, the J call TRBJ2-1; no firm D call. CDR1 and CDR2 from the germline V gene are SGHTA and FQGNSA. This CDR3 is built from 12 residues. The V end was cut by 3 bases, the J end by 15 bases, with 15 bases between. The CDR3, as DNA: TGTGCCAGCAGCTTTCTTGGAAGCTATTTGTTCTTC. It encodes CASSFLGSYLFF.

This chain joins TRBV4-3 and TRBJ1-3; 7 bases are a match to TRBD1. The trim removed 6 bases at V and 0 bases at J, leaving 14 bases unmatched. The CDR3 sequence is 18 residues long. Per the germline V gene, CDR1 is LGHNA and CDR2 is YSLEER. The CDR3 loop is CASSYAGTEIDSGNTIYF. CDR3 bases: TGCGCCAGCAGTTACGCCGGGACAGAGATAGACTCTGGAAACACCATATATTTT.

Here the CDR3 reads CASSDSRSGGNQFF. As DNA, the CDR3 is TGTGCCAGCAGTGACAGTCGGAGCGGGGGTAACCAGTTCTTC. The chain uses TRBV2 and TRBJ2-1, with TRBD2 identical over 8 bases. The CDR3 sequence is 14 residues long. The V gene end was trimmed by 3 bases and the J gene end by 13 bases; junction bases not matched to a gene: 11. Germline V gene data show CDR1 as SNHLY and CDR2 as FYNNEI.

This sequence joins TRBV5-3 and TRBJ1-1; no firm D call. TRBV5-3 is sorted into the ORF group, with uncertain function. This CDR3 has 21 amino acids. Trimming shortened V by 2 bases and J by 11 bases, and 40 bases separated the two germline ends. The CDR3 nucleotides read TGTGCCAGAAGCTTTTGGCCGGGCGGGAGATCGGAAACACTGAAGCTTGGGCTTGCTTTCTTT. Its translation: CARSFWPGGRSETLKLGLAFF.

The rearrangement uses TRBV6-6 and TRBJ1-5; 8 bases agree with TRBD1. CDR1 is MNHNY and CDR2 is SVGAGI in the germline V gene (reference sequence). The V and J ends lost 6 bases and 2 bases, in that order; junction bases with no gene match: 6. This CDR3 has 15 residues. CDR3 region: CASRGTGDGNQPQHF. The CDR3 region has the DNA TGTGCCAGCAGGGGGACAGGTGACGGCAATCAGCCCCAGCATTTT.

The V call is TRBV6-1, the J call TRBJ1-6, with unresolved D. The CDR3 totals 17 residues. Trimming removed 0 bases at V and 9 bases at J, with 18 bases between. In germline, CDR1 is MNHNS, CDR2 SASEGT. The CDR3 spells CASSEAGNRLAGSPLHF. The DNA for the CDR3 is TGTGCCAGCAGTGAAGCGGGGAATAGGCTAGCAGGTTCACCCCTCCACTTT.

The gene calls are TRBV7-9 and TRBJ2-5; tentatively, D is TRBD1 or TRBD2 (5 bases each). The CDR3 is made up of 16 amino acids. Trimming pared 5 bases from V and 1 base from J, leaving 17 bases between. CDR1 and CDR2 from the germline V gene are SEHNR and FQNEAQ (reference sequence). CDR3 in DNA: TGTGCCAGCAGCGTTAGGAACCCGGGACCCCAAGAGACCCAGTACTTC. Residues: CASSVRNPGPQETQYF.

The chain links TRBV4-2 to TRBJ1-5; 8 bases agree with TRBD1. The CDR3 contains 16 residues. Germline V CDR1 and CDR2: LGHNA, YNFKEQ. V lost 4 bases and J lost 0; bases outside the gene matches: 5. CDR3 nucleotide sequence: TGTGCCAGCAGCCCTATGACAGGGGTTAGCAATCAGCCCCAGCATTTT. Its protein product is CASSPMTGVSNQPQHF.

The chain is built from TRBV5-1 and TRBJ1-2; D possibly corresponds to TRBD1 (5 bases). V shed 0 bases and J shed 6 bases, with 15 bases lying between them. The CDR3 is 15 residues long. Germline assignment: CDR1 SGHRS and CDR2 YFSETQ. The CDR3 is CASSLAFQGQDGYTF. CDR3 nucleotide sequence: TGCGCCAGCAGCTTGGCCTTCCAGGGTCAGGATGGCTACACCTTC.

V and J are TRBV5-4 and TRBJ1-4; 7 nucleotides agree with TRBD1. The CDR3 contains 16 residues. V lost 4 bases and J lost 2; bases outside the gene matches: 8. Germline lookup yields CDR1 SGHNT and CDR2 YYREEE (reference sequence). The CDR3 reads CASSQGGARTNEKLFF. The CDR3 DNA sequence: TGTGCCAGCAGCCAGGGGGGGGCGCGGACTAATGAAAAACTGTTTTTT.

J is TRBJ2-3 and V is TRBV18; D is unresolved. Germline CDR1 is KGHSH and CDR2 is LQKENI. This CDR3 spans 15 amino acids. V lost 1 base and J 2 bases, leaving 10 bases between the germline ends. The CDR3 protein is CASSPRGRNTDTQYF. Here the CDR3 DNA reads TGTGCCAGCTCACCACGTGGCAGAAACACAGATACGCAGTATTTT.

The sample holds one count of this clone. This chain uses TRBV11-2 with TRBJ2-7, with D perhaps given as TRBD1 or TRBD2 (5 bases each). The CDR3 length is 16 residues. Per germline, CDR1 SGHAT and CDR2 FQNNGV. V lost 1 base to trimming and J lost 5 bases, with 18 bases between them. CDR3 nucleotides: TGTGCCAGCAGCTTAGGAGGGATAGGGGCCGGGGACGAGCAGTACTTC. It is translated as CASSLGGIGAGDEQYF.

The chain carries TRBV27 and TRBJ1-6, with D unresolved. Germline V CDR1 and CDR2: MNHEY, SMNVEV (reference sequence). The CDR3 runs to 13 residues. The V end was cut by 3 bases, the J end by 6 bases, with 6 bases between. In DNA form, the CDR3 reads TGTGCCAGCAGTTTCAGGCTTAATTCACCCCTCCACTTT. Its translation is CASSFRLNSPLHF.